This T cell receptor (beta chain) was captured in a study of blood T cell repertoires in COVID-19. Sequenced by immunoSEQ multiplex PCR; TCRdb stores in-frame clones only, minus some. The sample yields roughly 160,000 clones, about 74% seen once. Germline V CDR1 and CDR2: SNHLY, FYNNEI. This CDR3 has 16 amino acids. The ends were cut back, 7 bases at V and 0 bases at J, with 16 bases in the middle. The receptor was derived from a woman of 80 years or more with acute or convalescent COVID-19. Sequenced material: peripheral blood. The rearrangement uses TRBV2 and TRBJ2-1, with D possibly matching TRBD2 (5 bases). The CDR3 region has the DNA TGTGCCAGCATGCCCCTACGGGATAGCTCCTACAATGAGCAGTTCTTC. Translating it yields CASMPLRDSSYNEQFF.